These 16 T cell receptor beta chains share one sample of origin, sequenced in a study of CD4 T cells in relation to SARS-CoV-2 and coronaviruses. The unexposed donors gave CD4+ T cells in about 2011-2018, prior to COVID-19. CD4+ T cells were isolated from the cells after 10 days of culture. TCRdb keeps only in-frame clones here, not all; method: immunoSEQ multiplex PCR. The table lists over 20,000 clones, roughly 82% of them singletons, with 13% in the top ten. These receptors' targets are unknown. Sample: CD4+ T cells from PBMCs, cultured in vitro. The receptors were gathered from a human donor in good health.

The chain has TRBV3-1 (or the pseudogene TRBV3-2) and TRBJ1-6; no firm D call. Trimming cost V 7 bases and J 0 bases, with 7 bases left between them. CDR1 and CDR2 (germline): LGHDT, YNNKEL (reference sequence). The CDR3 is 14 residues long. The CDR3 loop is CASKESSYNSPLHF. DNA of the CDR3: TGTGCCAGCAAGGAGAGCTCCTATAATTCACCCCTCCACTTT.

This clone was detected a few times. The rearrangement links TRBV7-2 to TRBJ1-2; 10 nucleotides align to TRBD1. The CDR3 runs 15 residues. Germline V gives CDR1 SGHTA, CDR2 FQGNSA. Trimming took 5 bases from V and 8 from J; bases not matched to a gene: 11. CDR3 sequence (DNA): TGTGCCAGCAGCACGGGACAGGGGACTTCGCAAGGCTACACCTTC. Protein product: CASSTGQGTSQGYTF.

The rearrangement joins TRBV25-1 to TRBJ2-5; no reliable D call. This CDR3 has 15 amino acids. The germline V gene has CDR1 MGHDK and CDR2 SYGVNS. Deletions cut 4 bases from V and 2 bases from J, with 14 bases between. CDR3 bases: TGTGCCAGCAGTGGCGAGGCGGAAACGCAAGAGACCCAGTACTTC. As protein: CASSGEAETQETQYF.

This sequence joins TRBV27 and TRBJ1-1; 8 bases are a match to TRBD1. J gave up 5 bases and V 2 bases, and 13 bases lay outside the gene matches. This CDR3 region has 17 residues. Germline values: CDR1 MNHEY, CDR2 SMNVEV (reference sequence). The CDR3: CASSLARQGIGWTEAFF. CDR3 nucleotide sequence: TGTGCCAGCAGTTTAGCCAGACAGGGGATCGGGTGGACTGAAGCTTTCTTT.

This chain's CDR3 is CASSAQPYQPQHF. In DNA, the CDR3 is TGTGCCAGTAGTGCCCAGCCCTATCAGCCCCAGCATTTT. This chain connects TRBV19 to TRBJ1-5; D call uncertain. This CDR3 region has 13 residues. Per the germline V gene, CDR1 is LNHDA and CDR2 is SQIVND (reference sequence). The germline V and J ends were trimmed by 5 bases and 5 bases, with 10 bases remaining between them.

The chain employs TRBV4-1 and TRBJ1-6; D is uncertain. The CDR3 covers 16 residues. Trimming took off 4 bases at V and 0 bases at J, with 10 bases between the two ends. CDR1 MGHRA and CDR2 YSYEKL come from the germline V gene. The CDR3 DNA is TGCGCCAGCAGCCGGGAGCCGAGCTCCTATAATTCACCCCTCCACTTT. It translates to CASSREPSSYNSPLHF.

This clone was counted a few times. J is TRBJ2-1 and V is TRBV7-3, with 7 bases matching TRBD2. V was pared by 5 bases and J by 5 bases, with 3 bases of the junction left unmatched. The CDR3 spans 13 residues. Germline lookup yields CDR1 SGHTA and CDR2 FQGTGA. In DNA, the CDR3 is TGTGCCAGCAGCCGGGGGGTTAACAATGAGCAGTTCTTC. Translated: CASSRGVNNEQFF.

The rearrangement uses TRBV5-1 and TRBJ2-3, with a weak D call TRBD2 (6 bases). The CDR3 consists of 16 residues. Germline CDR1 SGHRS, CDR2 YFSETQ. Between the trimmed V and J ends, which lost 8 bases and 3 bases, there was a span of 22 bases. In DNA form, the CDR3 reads TGCGCCAGTATTTCTGGAGGGGCGGGAAGGACAGATACGCAGTATTTT. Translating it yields CASISGGAGRTDTQYF.

CDR3 protein: CASRTQQGLFSGNTIYF. CDR3 in DNA: TGTGCCAGCAGAACCCAACAGGGGCTATTCTCTGGAAACACCATATATTTT. The rearrangement links TRBV28 to TRBJ1-3; 7 nucleotides line up with TRBD1. The CDR3 covers 17 residues. V lost 6 bases and J lost 0; bases outside the gene matches: 11. CDR1 and CDR2 from the germline V gene are MDHEN and SYDVKM.

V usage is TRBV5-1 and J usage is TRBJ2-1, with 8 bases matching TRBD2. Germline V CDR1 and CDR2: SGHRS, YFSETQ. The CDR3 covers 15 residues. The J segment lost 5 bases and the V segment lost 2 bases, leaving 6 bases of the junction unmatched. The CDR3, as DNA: TGCGCCAGCAGCTTCATAGCGGGAAGTAACAATGAGCAGTTCTTC. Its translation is CASSFIAGSNNEQFF.

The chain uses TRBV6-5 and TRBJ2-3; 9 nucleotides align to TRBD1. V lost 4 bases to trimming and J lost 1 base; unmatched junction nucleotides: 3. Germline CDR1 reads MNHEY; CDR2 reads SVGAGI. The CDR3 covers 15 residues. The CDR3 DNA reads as TGTGCCAGCAGTTGGGGACAGGGAGGCACAGATACGCAGTATTTT. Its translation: CASSWGQGGTDTQYF.

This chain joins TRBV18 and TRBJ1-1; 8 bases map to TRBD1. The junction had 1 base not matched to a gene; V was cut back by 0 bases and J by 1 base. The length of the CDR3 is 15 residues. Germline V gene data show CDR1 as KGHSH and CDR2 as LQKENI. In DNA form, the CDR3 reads TGTGCCAGCTCACCACCCCAGGGGGCGAACACTGAAGCTTTCTTT. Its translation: CASSPPQGANTEAFF.

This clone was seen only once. This CDR3 reads CASSLLIRAEQYF. The CDR3 DNA is TGTGCCAGCAGCTTGTTAATTCGCGCCGAGCAGTACTTC. This sequence joins TRBV5-6 and TRBJ2-7; D is unresolved. CDR1 is SGHDT and CDR2 is YYEEEE in the germline V gene. This CDR3 spans 13 amino acids. Trimming removed 1 base at V and 6 bases at J, with 11 bases between. The full variable domain, in which reference TRBV5-6 and TRBJ2-7 provide the parts outside the CDR3, is DAGVTQSPTHLIKTRGQQVTLRCSPKSGHDTVSWYQQALGQGPQFIFQYYEEEERQRGNFPDRFSGHQFPNYSSELNVNALLLGDSALYLCASSLLIRAEQYFGPGTRLTVT.

The CDR3 nucleotides read TGTGCCAGCAGTTACTATTCGGCGGGAGGGGAAGATACGCAGTATTTT. Translation gives CASSYYSAGGEDTQYF. The gene calls are TRBV6-2 or TRBV6-3 and TRBJ2-3, with 9 positions matching TRBD2. CDR1 and CDR2 (germline): MNHEY, SVGEGT. V was pared by 1 base and J by 5 bases, with 7 bases of the junction left unmatched. The CDR3 sequence is 16 residues long.

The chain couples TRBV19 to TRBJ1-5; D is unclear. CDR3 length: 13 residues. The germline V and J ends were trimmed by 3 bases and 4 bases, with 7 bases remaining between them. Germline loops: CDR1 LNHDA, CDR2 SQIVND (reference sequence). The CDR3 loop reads CASSIALNQPQHF. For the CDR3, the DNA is TGTGCCAGTAGTATCGCCCTTAATCAGCCCCAGCATTTT.

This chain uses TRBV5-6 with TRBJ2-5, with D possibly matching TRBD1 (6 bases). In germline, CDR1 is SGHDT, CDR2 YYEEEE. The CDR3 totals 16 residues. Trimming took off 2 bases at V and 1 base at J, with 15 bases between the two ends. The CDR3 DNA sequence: TGTGCCAGCAGCTTCGTTTGGGACACCTTCCAAGAGACCCAGTACTTC. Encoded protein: CASSFVWDTFQETQYF.